This TCR beta chain emerged from a study of beta chain features in type 1 diabetes. Germline CDR1 reads MNHEY; CDR2 reads SMNVEV (reference sequence). V was cut by 2 bases and J by 8 bases, with 9 bases left in between. The CDR3 is 12 residues long. This clone was recorded at least ten times. The antigen is not known. Other DNA sequences in the same sample also yield this CDR3. The study reverse transcribed the entire isolated RNA, so it sequenced expressed TCRB transcripts. The assay was immunoSEQ multiplex PCR, and TCRdb's table has in-frame clones only and misses some. The table has fewer than 400,000 clones, around 8% seen once. Regarding the study as a whole: A PCR bias possibly favoring shorter templates would apply equally to patients and controls. Healthy donors had naive, central memory and Treg TCRB repertoires that appeared less similar than those seen among patients.

The clonotype originates from a woman aged 18-29 years in good health. V is TRBV27 and J is TRBJ1-2; D ambiguous. Sequenced input: central memory CD4+ T cells from blood. CDR3 amino acids: CASSLAGDGYTF. The CDR3 DNA is TGTGCCAGCAGTTTAGCAGGTGACGGCTACACCTTC.